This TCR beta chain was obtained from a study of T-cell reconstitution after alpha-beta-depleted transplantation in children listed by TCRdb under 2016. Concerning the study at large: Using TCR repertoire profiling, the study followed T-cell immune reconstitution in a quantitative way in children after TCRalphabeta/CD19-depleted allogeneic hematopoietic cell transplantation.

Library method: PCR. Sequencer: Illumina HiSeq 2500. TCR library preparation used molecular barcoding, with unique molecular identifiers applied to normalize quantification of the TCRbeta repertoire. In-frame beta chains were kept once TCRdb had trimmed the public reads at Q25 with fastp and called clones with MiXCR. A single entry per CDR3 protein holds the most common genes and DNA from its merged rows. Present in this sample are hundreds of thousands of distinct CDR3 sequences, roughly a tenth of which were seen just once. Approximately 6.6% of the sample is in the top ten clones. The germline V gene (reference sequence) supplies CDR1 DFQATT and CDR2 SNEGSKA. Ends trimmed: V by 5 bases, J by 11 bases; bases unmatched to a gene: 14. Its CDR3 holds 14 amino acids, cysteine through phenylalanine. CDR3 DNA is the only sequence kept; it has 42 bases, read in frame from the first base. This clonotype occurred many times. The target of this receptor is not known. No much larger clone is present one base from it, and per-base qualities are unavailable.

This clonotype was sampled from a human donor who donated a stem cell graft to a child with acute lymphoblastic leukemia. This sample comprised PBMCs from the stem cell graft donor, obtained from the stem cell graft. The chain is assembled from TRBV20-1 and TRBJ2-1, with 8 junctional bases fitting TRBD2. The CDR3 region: CSAAKSLSGGQQFF. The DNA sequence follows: TGCAGTGCTGCGAAATCATTAAGCGGGGGCCAGCAGTTCTTC.